This TCR beta chain was documented in a study of blood T cell repertoires in COVID-19 (dated by TCRdb to 2018 to 2020). For context, the study as a whole: The collaborator samples originated in the United States, Italy and Spain and spanned the acute and convalescent phases of COVID-19. Where available, HLA class I and class II types were taken from metadata supplied by the sample provider and were not determined by assay-based typing. The prospective study material was composed of cDNA or gDNA derived from T cells, B-cell-depleted T cells, or PBMCs. The samples were drawn from two sources: the first 160 participants of the ongoing ImmuneRACE study, and about 1,300 subjects contributed by 6 global collaborators. The repertoires were released in a freely available public database intended as a resource for research on the immune response to SARS-CoV-2. The sample metadata nearly always contained a de-identified subject ID, COVID-19 status, age in years and sex. Deeply sampled blood TCRbeta repertoires from subjects exposed to, actively infected with, or recovered from COVID-19 were included in the dataset. The full study reports these points: Clinical and demographic metadata were provided uncurated, with the amount varying by source and participant.

The immunoSEQ Assay, a bias-controlled multiplex PCR, was used to amplify TCRbeta CDR3 regions from genomic DNA. The paper's processing steps were these. The number of nucleated cells in each sample was estimated from the amplification of reference gene primers within the assay. Sequence reads were collapsed and filtered to measure the absolute abundance of every unique TCRbeta CDR3 rearrangement. For each sample, productive Simpson clonality was calculated as the square root of Simpson's diversity index over productive rearrangements. TCRdb stores this immuneACCESS table with in-frame sequences only. Part of the clones is absent; in the studies checked, under half of the shortfall reflects unresolved V genes, and no reason is known for the rest. Clonal size and the V and J genes are those of that table, whereas D and trimming came from the DNA. The sample table records approximately 69,000 clones; around 80% of these occur just once. 10% to 15% of the sample is held by the ten biggest clonotypes.

Notes on this clone: No cognate antigen has been identified for it. The sample holds no much larger clone one base away, and base qualities are not on file.

As encoded in the germline V gene, CDR1 is MDHEN while CDR2 is SYDVKM. From the cysteine through the phenylalanine, the CDR3 covers 15 amino acids. Of the read, only the CDR3 DNA is kept; its 45 bases are in frame from base 1. V ends up 5 bases short and J 6 bases short, with an unmatched junction base count of 10. One collaborating source in Seattle enrolled patients while the patients were actively infected and followed the patients over time throughout the course of disease. Collaborating institutions collected whole blood in K2EDTA tubes following their own protocols. Collaborator samples were shipped for TCRbeta analysis as frozen whole blood, isolated PBMCs, or DNA extracted from either sample type.

The source material was peripheral blood. This sequence uses TRBV28 and TRBJ1-2; the central 9 bases match TRBD1. This TCR came from a man over 45 with COVID-19, enrolled during active disease. The DNA sequence follows: TGTGCCAGCAGTCAACCCTCTACAGGGGGCCATGGCTACACCTTC. Its protein product is CASSQPSTGGHGYTF.